This paragraph reports one T cell receptor beta chain. Its antigen is undetermined. The method was immunoSEQ multiplex PCR; TCRdb's version includes in-frame clones alone and lacks a portion of them. The data contain approximately 23,000 clones, about 86% of them singletons. The data originate from a study of OX40 agonist ivuxolimab in advanced cancers. Findings and caveats of the study: In the 0.1-3.0 mg/kg groups, partial responders showed among the lowest expansion.

It was autoimmune disease history or systemic immunosuppression that excluded patients. Germline CDR1 MNHEY, CDR2 SVGAGI. V gave up 7 bases and J gave up 0 bases, with 13 bases separating them. CDR3 length: 15 amino acids. J is TRBJ1-5 and V is TRBV6-5; a weak D match, TRBD1 (6 bases). The sequence derives from an adult with an advanced solid tumor such as melanoma, head and neck, liver or kidney cancer. The specimen was CD4+ or CD8+ T cells sorted from blood, collected in a trial of the OX40 agonist ivuxolimab. CDR3 residues: CASKGTHDSNQPQHF. In DNA form, the CDR3 reads TGTGCCAGCAAAGGGACACACGATAGCAATCAGCCCCAGCATTTT.